This T cell receptor (beta chain) derives from a study of shared clonotypes between healthy human individuals. Study-level information: Each donor had three CD4 naive, three CD4 memory, two CD8 naive and one CD8 memory plate. General study points: Clonotypes which were not shared had lower generation probabilities than clonotypes that all four donors shared.

The CDR3 is 10 residues long. V lost 6 bases and J lost 8, with 7 bases in between. Germline values: CDR1 SNHLY, CDR2 FYNNEI. Deep-level running was used for the assay. The method was immunoSEQ multiplex PCR; TCRdb's version includes in-frame clones alone and lacks a portion of them. The data contain more than 900,000 clones, 70% to 80% of them singletons. With respect to this clone: The target antigen is unknown.

The receptor was derived from a man in his late teens or twenties in good health. Some clones in this sample may be carry-over from other donors' samples. The chain has TRBV2 and TRBJ1-1, with a tentative D call TRBD1 (5 bases). Specimen: memory CD4+ T cells from PBMCs. This sample's subset: CD45RA-negative fraction. The CDR3 DNA reads as TGTGCCAGCAGACGACAGGAAGCTTTCTTT. It is translated as CASRRQEAFF.